This T cell receptor (beta chain) derives from a study of shared clonotypes between healthy human individuals. Produced via immunoSEQ multiplex PCR; TCRdb's table is partial and in-frame only. The sample contains 1.4 million to 1.5 million clones, approximately 97% of which appear only once. Trimming removed 2 bases at V and 0 bases at J, with 13 bases between. The germline V gene encodes CDR1 SGHVS and CDR2 FNYEAQ. The CDR3 sequence is 16 residues long. Sequenced material: naive CD4+ T cells sorted from blood. The sample's subset: CD45RA+ positively selected. This clonotype was sampled from a man in his thirties or forties in good health. The rearrangement uses TRBV7-6 and TRBJ2-5; D could derive from TRBD1 or TRBD2 (7 bases each). CDR3 region: CASSLSGGGYQETQYF. DNA for the CDR3: TGTGCCAGCAGCTTATCAGGGGGGGGGTACCAAGAGACCCAGTACTTC.